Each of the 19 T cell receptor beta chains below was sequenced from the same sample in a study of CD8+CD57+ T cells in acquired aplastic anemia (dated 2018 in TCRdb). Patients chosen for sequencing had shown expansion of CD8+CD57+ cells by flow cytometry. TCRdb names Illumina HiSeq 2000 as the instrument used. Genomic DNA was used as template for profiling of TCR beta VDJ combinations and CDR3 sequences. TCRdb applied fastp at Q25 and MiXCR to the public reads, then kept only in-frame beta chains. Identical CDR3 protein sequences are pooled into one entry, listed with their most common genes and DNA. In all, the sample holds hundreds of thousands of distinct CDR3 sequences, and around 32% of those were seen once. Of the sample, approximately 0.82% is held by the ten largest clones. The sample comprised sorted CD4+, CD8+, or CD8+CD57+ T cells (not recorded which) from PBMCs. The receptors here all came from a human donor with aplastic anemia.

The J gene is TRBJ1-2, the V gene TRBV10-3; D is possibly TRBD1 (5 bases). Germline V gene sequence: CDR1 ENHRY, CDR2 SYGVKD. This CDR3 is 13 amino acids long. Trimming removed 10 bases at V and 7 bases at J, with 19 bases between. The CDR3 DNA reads TGTGCCAGCAGCCCGACAGAGGGGCTTGGCTACACCTTC. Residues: CASSPTEGLGYTF.

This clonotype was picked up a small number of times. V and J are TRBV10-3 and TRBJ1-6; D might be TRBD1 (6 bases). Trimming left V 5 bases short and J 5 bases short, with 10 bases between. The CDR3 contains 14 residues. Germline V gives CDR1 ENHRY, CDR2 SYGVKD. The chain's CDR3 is CAISLGADNSPLHF. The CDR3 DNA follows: TGTGCCATCAGTTTGGGGGCAGATAATTCACCCCTCCACTTT.

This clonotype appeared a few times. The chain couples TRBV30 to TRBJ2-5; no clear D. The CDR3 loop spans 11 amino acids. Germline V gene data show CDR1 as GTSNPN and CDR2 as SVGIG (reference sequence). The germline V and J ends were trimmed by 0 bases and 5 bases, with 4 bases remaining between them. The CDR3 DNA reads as TGTGCCTGGAGTGTAGGGGAGACCCAGTACTTC. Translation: CAWSVGETQYF.

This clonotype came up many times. The DNA for the CDR3 is TGTGCCAGCAGTGAAGCGGGGAGAGGGACAGATAACACTGAAGCTTTCTTT. It translates to CASSEAGRGTDNTEAFF. This rearrangement joins TRBV2 to TRBJ1-1; 7 bases map to TRBD1. The germline gives CDR1 SNHLY, CDR2 FYNNEI. V shed 0 bases, J shed 2 bases, and the junction held 9 bases outside the gene matches. The CDR3 length is 17 residues.

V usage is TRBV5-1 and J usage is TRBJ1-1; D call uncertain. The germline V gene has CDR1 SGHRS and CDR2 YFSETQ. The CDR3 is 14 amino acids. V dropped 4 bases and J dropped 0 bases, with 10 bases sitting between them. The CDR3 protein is CASSTMTVNTEAFF. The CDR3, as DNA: TGCGCCAGCAGCACTATGACGGTGAACACTGAAGCTTTCTTT.

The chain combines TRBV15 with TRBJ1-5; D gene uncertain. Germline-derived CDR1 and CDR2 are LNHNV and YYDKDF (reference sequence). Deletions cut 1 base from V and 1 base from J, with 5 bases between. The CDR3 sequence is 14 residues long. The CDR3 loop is CATSRGLSNQPQHF. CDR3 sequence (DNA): TGTGCCACCAGCAGAGGGTTGAGCAATCAGCCCCAGCATTTT. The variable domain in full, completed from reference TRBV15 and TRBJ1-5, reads DAMVIQNPRYQVTQFGKPVTLSCSQTLNHNVMYWYQQKSSQAPKLLFHYYDKDFNNEADTPDNFQSRRPNTSFCFLDIRSPGLGDTAMYLCATSRGLSNQPQHFGDGTRLSIL.

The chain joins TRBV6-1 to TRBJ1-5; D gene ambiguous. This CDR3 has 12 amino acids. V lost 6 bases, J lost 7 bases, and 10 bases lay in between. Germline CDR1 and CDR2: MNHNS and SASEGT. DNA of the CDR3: TGTGCCAGCAGGGAGGTTCTGCAGCCCCAGCATTTT. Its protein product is CASREVLQPQHF.

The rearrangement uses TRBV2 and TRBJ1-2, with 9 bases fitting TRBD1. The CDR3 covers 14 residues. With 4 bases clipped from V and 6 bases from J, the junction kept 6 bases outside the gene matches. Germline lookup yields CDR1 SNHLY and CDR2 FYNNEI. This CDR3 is CASSVRTGAHGYTF. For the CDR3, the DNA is TGTGCCAGCAGTGTACGGACAGGGGCTCATGGCTACACCTTC.

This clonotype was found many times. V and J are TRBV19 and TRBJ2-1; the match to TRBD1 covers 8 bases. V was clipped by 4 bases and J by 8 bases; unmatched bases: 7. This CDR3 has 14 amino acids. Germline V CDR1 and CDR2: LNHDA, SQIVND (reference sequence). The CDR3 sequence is CASSSQDRGDEQFF. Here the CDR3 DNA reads TGTGCCAGTAGTAGCCAAGACAGGGGCGATGAGCAGTTCTTC. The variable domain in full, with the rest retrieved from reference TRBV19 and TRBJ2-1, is DGGITQSPKYLFRKEGQNVTLSCEQNLNHDAMYWYRQDPGQGLRLIYYSQIVNDFQKGDIAEGYSVSREKKESFPLTVTSAQKNPTAFYLCASSSQDRGDEQFFGPGTRLTVL.

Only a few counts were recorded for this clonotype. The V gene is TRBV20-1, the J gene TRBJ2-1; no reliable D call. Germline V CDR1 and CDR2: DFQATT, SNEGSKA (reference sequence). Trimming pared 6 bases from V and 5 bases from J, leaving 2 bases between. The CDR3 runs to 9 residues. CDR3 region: CSADNEQFF. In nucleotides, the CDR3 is TGCAGTGCCGACAATGAGCAGTTCTTC.

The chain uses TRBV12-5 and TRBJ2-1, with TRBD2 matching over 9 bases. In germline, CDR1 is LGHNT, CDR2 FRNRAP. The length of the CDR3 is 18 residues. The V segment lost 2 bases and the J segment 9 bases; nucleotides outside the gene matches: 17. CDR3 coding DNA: TGTGCTAGTGGTTTGACCCGTAATCCCGGTGGCGGGAGGGGTGAGCAGTTCTTC. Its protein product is CASGLTRNPGGGRGEQFF.

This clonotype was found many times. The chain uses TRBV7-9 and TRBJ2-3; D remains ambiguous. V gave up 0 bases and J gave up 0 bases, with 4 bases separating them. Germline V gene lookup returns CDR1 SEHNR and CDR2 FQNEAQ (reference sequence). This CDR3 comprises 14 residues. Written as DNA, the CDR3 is TGTGCCAGCAGCTTAGCGGGAAGCACAGATACGCAGTATTTT. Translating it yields CASSLAGSTDTQYF.

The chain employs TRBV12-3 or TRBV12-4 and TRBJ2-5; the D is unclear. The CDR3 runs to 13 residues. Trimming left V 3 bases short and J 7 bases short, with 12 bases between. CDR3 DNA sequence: TGTGCCAGCAGTTTCCGGCTCCGAGGGACCCAGTACTTC. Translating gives CASSFRLRGTQYF.

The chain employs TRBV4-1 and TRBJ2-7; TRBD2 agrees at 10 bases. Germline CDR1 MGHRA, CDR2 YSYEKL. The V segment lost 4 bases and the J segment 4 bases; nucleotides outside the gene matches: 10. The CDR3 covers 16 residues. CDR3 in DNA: TGCGCCAGCAGCCCGCGGTTGGAGCGGGAGGGGTACGAGCAGTACTTC. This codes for CASSPRLEREGYEQYF.

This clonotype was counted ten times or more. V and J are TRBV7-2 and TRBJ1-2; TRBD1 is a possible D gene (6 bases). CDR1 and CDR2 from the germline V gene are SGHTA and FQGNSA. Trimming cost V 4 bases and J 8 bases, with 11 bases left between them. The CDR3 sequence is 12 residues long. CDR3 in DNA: TGTGCCAGCAGCTGGGACACTTTCGGCTACACCTTC. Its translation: CASSWDTFGYTF.

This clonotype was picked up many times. CDR3 amino acids: CATSDSGGGYEQYF. The CDR3 DNA follows: TGTGCCACCAGTGATAGCGGAGGGGGTTACGAGCAGTACTTC. The chain carries TRBV24-1 and TRBJ2-7; either TRBD1 or TRBD2 may supply D (6 bases each). The CDR3 is 14 residues long. Trimming took off 3 bases at V and 4 bases at J, with 12 bases between the two ends. The germline V gene has CDR1 KGHDR and CDR2 SFDVKD.

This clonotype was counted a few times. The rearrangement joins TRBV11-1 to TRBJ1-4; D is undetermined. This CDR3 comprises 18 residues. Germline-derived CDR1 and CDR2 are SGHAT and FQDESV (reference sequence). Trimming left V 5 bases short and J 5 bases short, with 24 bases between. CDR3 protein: CASSPGSIRDWANEKLFF. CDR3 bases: TGTGCCAGCAGCCCCGGGTCAATACGCGACTGGGCAAATGAAAAACTGTTTTTT.

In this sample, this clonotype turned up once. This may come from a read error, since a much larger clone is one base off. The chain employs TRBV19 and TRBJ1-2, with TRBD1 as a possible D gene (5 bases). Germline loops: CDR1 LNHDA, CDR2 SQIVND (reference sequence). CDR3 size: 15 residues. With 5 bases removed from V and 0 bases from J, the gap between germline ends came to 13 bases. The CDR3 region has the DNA TGTGCCAGTAGTGATTTATTGGGGGCTAACTATGGCTACACCTTC. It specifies CASSDLLGANYGYTF.

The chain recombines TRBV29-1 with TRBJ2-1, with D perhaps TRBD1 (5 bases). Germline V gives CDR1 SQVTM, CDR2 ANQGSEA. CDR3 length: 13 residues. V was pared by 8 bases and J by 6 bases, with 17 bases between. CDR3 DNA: TGCAGCAACGGGCAGGGTCCGTCCAATGAGCAGTTCTTC. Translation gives CSNGQGPSNEQFF.